This T cell receptor (beta chain) derives from a study of CD8+CD57+ T cells in acquired aplastic anemia. Study information: Mean yield of DNA from sorted CD4+ and CD8+ cells was 3 to 3.5 ug.

The germline gives CDR1 ENHRY, CDR2 SYGVKD. V was pared by 4 bases and J by 4 bases, with 4 bases of the junction left unmatched. The CDR3 covers 15 residues. The authors sequenced patients whose flow cytometry had shown CD8+CD57+ cell expansion. There was no therapy given to any patient before the blood sampling took place. Using genomic DNA as the template, TCR beta VDJ and CDR3 profiling was carried out. TCRdb used MiXCR to reprocess the reads, holding one entry per CDR3 protein. The top ten clones hold approximately 0.82% of a sample with 450,000 to 550,000 distinct CDR3 sequences, about a third of them seen once. This clonotype turned up a few times. A much larger clone is a single base away; this may be a read error.

V usage is TRBV10-3 and J usage is TRBJ2-7; 13 nucleotides line up with TRBD2. This sequence originates from a human donor with aplastic anemia. The specimen sequenced was sorted CD4+, CD8+, or CD8+CD57+ T cells (not recorded which) from PBMCs. Written as DNA, the CDR3 is TGTGCCATCAGTGGTCTGACTAGCGGGAGGTACGAGCAGTACTTC. The encoded protein is CAISGLTSGRYEQYF.